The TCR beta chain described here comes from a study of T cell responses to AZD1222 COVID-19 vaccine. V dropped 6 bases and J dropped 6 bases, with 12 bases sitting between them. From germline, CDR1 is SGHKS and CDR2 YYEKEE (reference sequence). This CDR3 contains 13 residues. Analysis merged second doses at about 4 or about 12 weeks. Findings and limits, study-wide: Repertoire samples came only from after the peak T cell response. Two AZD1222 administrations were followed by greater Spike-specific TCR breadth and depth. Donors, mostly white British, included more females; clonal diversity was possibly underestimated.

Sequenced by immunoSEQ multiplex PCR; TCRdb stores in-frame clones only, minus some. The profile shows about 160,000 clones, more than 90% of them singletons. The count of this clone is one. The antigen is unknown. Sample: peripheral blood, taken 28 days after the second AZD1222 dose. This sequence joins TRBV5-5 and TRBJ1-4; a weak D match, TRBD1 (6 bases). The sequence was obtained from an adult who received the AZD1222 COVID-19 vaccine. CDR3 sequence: CASNAGEYEKLFF. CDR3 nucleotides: TGTGCCAGCAACGCAGGGGAGTATGAAAAACTGTTTTTT.